One sample yielded the 23 T cell receptor beta chains listed below, sequenced in a study of CD8 T cells in ankylosing spondylitis. TCRdb fed the 5' RACE reads into MiXCR, producing one record per CDR3 protein. This sample yields 100,000 to 150,000 distinct CDR3 sequences, of which approximately 13% are seen a single time; 2.5% to 3% belongs to the top ten. Sequenced material: blood, either unsorted or a sorted T cell fraction (not recorded which). Receptors originate from a female donor with ankylosing spondylitis or in good health (not recorded which).

This clonotype came up a few times. This chain uses TRBV20-1 with TRBJ2-5; possibly TRBD1 or TRBD2 for D (5 bases each). Germline assignment: CDR1 DFQATT and CDR2 SNEGSKA (reference sequence). The germline V and J ends were trimmed by 6 bases and 0 bases, with 14 bases remaining between them. The CDR3 length is 14 residues. The CDR3 here is CSARLGTNQETQYF. Written as DNA, the CDR3 is TGCAGTGCAAGACTCGGGACCAACCAAGAGACCCAGTACTTC.

The sample holds many counts of this clonotype. This sequence joins TRBV7-9 and TRBJ1-1; 7 bases agree with TRBD1. CDR3 size: 15 residues. Losses at the gene ends were 5 bases for V and 6 bases for J; bases not matched to a gene: 12. Germline values: CDR1 SEHNR, CDR2 FQNEAQ (reference sequence). The CDR3 protein is CASSTPTTGLPEAFF. The CDR3 coding sequence is TGTGCCAGCAGCACGCCAACGACAGGGTTGCCTGAAGCTTTCTTT. The variable domain in full, with the rest retrieved from reference TRBV7-9 and TRBJ1-1, is DTGVSQNPRHKITKRGQNVTFRCDPISEHNRLYWYRQTLGQGPEFLTYFQNEAQLEKSRLLSDRFSAERPKGSFSTLEIQRTEQGDSAMYLCASSTPTTGLPEAFFGQGTRLTVV.

The J gene is TRBJ2-4, the V gene TRBV6-1, with a possible D match to TRBD1 (7 bases). Per the germline V gene, CDR1 is MNHNS and CDR2 is SASEGT. The CDR3 is made up of 15 amino acids. The germline V and J ends were trimmed by 6 bases and 0 bases, with 12 bases remaining between them. CDR3 nucleotides: TGTGCCAGCAGATCAGGGGGGACAGCCAAAAACATTCAGTACTTC. This translates into CASRSGGTAKNIQYF.

The chain joins TRBV6-6 to TRBJ2-1; no clear D gene. Trimming shortened V by 5 bases and J by 9 bases, and 8 bases separated the two germline ends. The CDR3 length is 11 residues. The germline CDR1 and CDR2 sequences are MNHNY and SVGAGI (reference sequence). The CDR3 coding sequence is TGTGCCAGCAGTCCCGACTCTGAGCAGTTCTTC. Protein sequence: CASSPDSEQFF.

The J gene is TRBJ2-7, the V gene TRBV18, with D hard to call. V lost 3 bases and J 5 bases, leaving 8 bases between the germline ends. Germline values: CDR1 KGHSH, CDR2 LQKENI. The CDR3 totals 12 residues. As DNA, the CDR3 is TGTGCCAGCTCACCGGCGAGTAACGAGCAGTACTTC. It yields the protein CASSPASNEQYF.

The gene calls are TRBV20-1 and TRBJ2-2; 11 bases are shared with TRBD2. This CDR3 has 16 amino acids. V shed 1 base, J shed 1 base, and the junction held 2 bases outside the gene matches. Germline V lookup: CDR1 DFQATT, CDR2 SNEGSKA (reference sequence). The DNA for the CDR3 is TGCAGTGCTAGAGTTAGCGGGGGGGAGAACACCGGGGAGCTGTTTTTT. Protein: CSARVSGGENTGELFF.

The chain is built from TRBV5-1 and TRBJ2-2; D gene unclear. The germline V and J ends were trimmed by 6 bases and 5 bases, with 14 bases remaining between them. CDR1 is SGHRS, CDR2 YFSETQ, per germline. This CDR3 is 14 amino acids long. For the CDR3, the DNA is TGCGCCAGCACCCTCGGGTGGATAACCGGGGAGCTGTTTTTT. It yields the protein CASTLGWITGELFF.

The chain carries TRBV5-1 and TRBJ2-2; perhaps TRBD2 as D (5 bases). In germline, CDR1 is SGHRS, CDR2 YFSETQ. The CDR3 totals 14 residues. V was trimmed by 5 bases and J by 6 bases, leaving 14 bases between them. The CDR3 DNA reads as TGCGCCAGCAGTACTAGGCTGTCGTCCGGGGAGCTGTTTTTT. This gives the protein CASSTRLSSGELFF. Supplemented by reference TRBV5-1 and TRBJ2-2, the full variable domain reads KAGVTQTPRYLIKTRGQQVTLSCSPISGHRSVSWYQQTPGQGLQFLFEYFSETQRNKGNFPGRFSGRQFSNSRSEMNVSTLELGDSALYLCASSTRLSSGELFFGEGSRLTVL.

The rearrangement links TRBV6-1 to TRBJ2-6; no clear D gene. V dropped 4 bases and J dropped 1 base, with 8 bases sitting between them. The V gene's germline CDR1 is MNHNS and CDR2 SASEGT. This CDR3 has 15 amino acids. The CDR3 DNA sequence: TGTGCCAGCAGTGGTATTTTTTCTGGGGCCAACGTCCTGACTTTC. Its translation: CASSGIFSGANVLTF.

V usage is TRBV11-2 and J usage is TRBJ2-1, with 13 bases matching TRBD2. This CDR3 contains 16 residues. Germline V gene sequence: CDR1 SGHAT, CDR2 FQNNGV. Trimming at V came to 5 bases and at J to 4 bases, leaving 5 bases not matched to a gene. Here the CDR3 DNA reads TGTGCCAGCAGCAAGGAACTAGCGGGAGGGTACAATGAGCAGTTCTTC. As protein: CASSKELAGGYNEQFF.

There are a few counts of this clonotype. The rearrangement uses TRBV23-1 and TRBJ2-3; D is possibly TRBD1 (5 bases). TRBV23-1 qualifies as an ORF whose function is uncertain. V lost 6 bases to trimming and J lost 0 bases, with 19 bases between them. This CDR3 contains 17 residues. In DNA, the CDR3 is TGCGCCAGCAGCACCCACGGCCAGGGCCTAAGCACAGATACGCAGTATTTT. Translated: CASSTHGQGLSTDTQYF.

The chain has TRBV7-2 and TRBJ2-1; 13 nucleotides match TRBD2. V trimming: 5 bases; J trimming: 9 bases; junction bases outside the gene matches: 7. This CDR3 is built from 15 residues. Germline assignment: CDR1 SGHTA and CDR2 FQGNSA. CDR3 loop: CASSSTSGGVVEQFF. The CDR3 DNA follows: TGTGCCAGCAGCAGTACTAGCGGGGGGGTCGTTGAGCAGTTCTTC.

In this sample, this clonotype turned up many times. V and J are TRBV9 and TRBJ1-5; D is uncertain. V was shortened by 0 bases and J by 3 bases, with 7 bases between the two germline ends. This CDR3 is 14 amino acids long. Germline CDR1 and CDR2: SGDLS and YYNGEE. This chain's CDR3 is CASSVDGLNQPQHF. The DNA for the CDR3 is TGTGCCAGCAGCGTAGACGGACTCAATCAGCCCCAGCATTTT.

In its sample, this clonotype was seen a few times. CDR3 region: CASSQGIGQSVAKNIQYF. As DNA, the CDR3 is TGTGCCAGCAGCCAAGGGATAGGACAGAGCGTAGCCAAAAACATTCAGTACTTC. This rearrangement joins TRBV3-1 to TRBJ2-4, with D perhaps matching TRBD1 (6 bases). Germline CDR1 reads LGHDT; CDR2 reads YNNKEL (reference sequence). This CDR3 spans 18 amino acids. Trimming removed 1 base from V and 0 bases from J, with 16 bases in between.

In its sample, this clonotype was seen a few times. V is TRBV11-2 and J is TRBJ1-2; a weak D match, TRBD1 (6 bases). CDR3 size: 17 residues. V was pared by 5 bases and J by 2 bases, with 21 bases between. From germline, CDR1 is SGHAT and CDR2 FQNNGV. The CDR3, as DNA: TGTGCCAGCAGCCCCACCAAGCCGGGACAAAAAAACTATGGCTACACCTTC. This codes for CASSPTKPGQKNYGYTF.

This clonotype was detected a few times. The rearrangement uses TRBV9 and TRBJ1-2; possibly TRBD1 for D (6 bases). There are 15 residues in the CDR3. V was clipped by 0 bases and J by 7 bases, with 16 bases between them. The germline CDR1 and CDR2 sequences are SGDLS and YYNGEE. The CDR3 DNA follows: TGTGCCAGCAGCGTAGTAGCAGGGGATGCCGGTGGCTACACCTTC. Its protein product is CASSVVAGDAGGYTF. Full variable domain (remainder filled in from reference TRBV9 and TRBJ1-2): DSGVTQTPKHLITATGQRVTLRCSPRSGDLSVYWYQQSLDQGLQFLIQYYNGEERAKGNILERFSAQQFPDLHSELNLSSLELGDSALYFCASSVVAGDAGGYTFGSGTRLTVV.

This clonotype was detected ten times or more. The genes are TRBV5-1 and TRBJ2-2; D is ambiguous. V was shortened by 4 bases and J by 5 bases, with 9 bases between the two germline ends. The germline CDR1 and CDR2 sequences are SGHRS and YFSETQ. The CDR3 has 13 amino acids. CDR3 sequence: CASSADITGELFF. DNA of the CDR3: TGCGCCAGCAGCGCAGACATAACCGGGGAGCTGTTTTTT.

This clonotype has a count of ten or more. The rearrangement joins TRBV29-1 to TRBJ1-1, with D possibly matching TRBD1 (6 bases). Deletions cut 6 bases from V and 6 bases from J, with 14 bases between. CDR1 and CDR2 (germline): SQVTM, ANQGSEA. CDR3 length: 12 residues. The CDR3 DNA reads as TGCAGCGTCGTCGATGGGGGGCCTGAAGCTTTCTTT. It specifies CSVVDGGPEAFF.

The gene calls are TRBV5-1 and TRBJ1-3, with unresolved D. Germline V gene lookup returns CDR1 SGHRS and CDR2 YFSETQ. This CDR3 spans 15 amino acids. V lost 0 bases to trimming and J lost 0 bases, with 7 bases between them. This CDR3 is CASSLGDYSGNTIYF. For the CDR3, the DNA is TGCGCCAGCAGCTTGGGAGACTACTCTGGAAACACCATATATTTT.

The rearrangement joins TRBV5-1 to TRBJ2-3; no clear D. Germline-derived CDR1 and CDR2 are SGHRS and YFSETQ. V was cut by 4 bases and J by 9 bases, with 18 bases left in between. The CDR3 runs to 14 residues. The CDR3 DNA reads TGCGCCAGCAGCCCGGGCTCAGACTTGTTCACGCAGTATTTT. Its translation: CASSPGSDLFTQYF.

This clonotype was detected only a few times. The J gene is TRBJ2-3, the V gene TRBV4-2; D is tentatively TRBD1 or TRBD2 (7 bases each). V was pared by 3 bases and J by 1 base, with 20 bases between. CDR3 length equals 18 residues. Germline V lookup: CDR1 LGHNA, CDR2 YNFKEQ. The CDR3 spells CASSQIGQGGLGTDTQYF. DNA of the CDR3: TGTGCCAGCAGCCAGATTGGTCAGGGGGGGCTCGGCACAGATACGCAGTATTTT.

Remarks on this clonotype: The junction departs from the called germline gene at one end, perhaps through a read error. The V gene is TRBV3-1, the J gene TRBJ2-7, with TRBD2 matching 7 bases. The germline CDR1 and CDR2 sequences are LGHDT and YNNKEL (reference sequence). This CDR3 spans 15 amino acids. The CDR3 nucleotides read TGTGCCAGCAACCAAGATTGGACTAGTTTTTCCGAGCAGTACTTC. It specifies CASNQDWTSFSEQYF.

J is TRBJ2-5 and V is TRBV7-9; D is unresolved. The CDR3 sequence is 14 residues long. V was trimmed by 6 bases and J by 5 bases, leaving 16 bases between them. CDR1 and CDR2 from the germline V gene are SEHNR and FQNEAQ (reference sequence). The CDR3 DNA follows: TGTGCCAGCAGGGCGGACGGTTCTGTTGAGACCCAGTACTTC. Translating it yields CASRADGSVETQYF.